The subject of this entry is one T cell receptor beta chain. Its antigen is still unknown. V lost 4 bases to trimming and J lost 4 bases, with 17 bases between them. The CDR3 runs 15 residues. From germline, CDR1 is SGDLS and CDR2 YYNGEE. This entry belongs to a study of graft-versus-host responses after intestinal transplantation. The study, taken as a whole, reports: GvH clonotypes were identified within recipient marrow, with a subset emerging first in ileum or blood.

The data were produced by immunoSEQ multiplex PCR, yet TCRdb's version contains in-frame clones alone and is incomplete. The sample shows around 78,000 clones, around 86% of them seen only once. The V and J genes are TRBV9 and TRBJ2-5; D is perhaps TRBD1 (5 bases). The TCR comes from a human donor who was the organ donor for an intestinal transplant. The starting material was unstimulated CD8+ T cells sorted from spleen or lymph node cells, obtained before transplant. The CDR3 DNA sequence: TGTGCCAGCAGCCTAACAGGAGCCCTAGGAGAGACCCAGTACTTC. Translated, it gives CASSLTGALGETQYF.